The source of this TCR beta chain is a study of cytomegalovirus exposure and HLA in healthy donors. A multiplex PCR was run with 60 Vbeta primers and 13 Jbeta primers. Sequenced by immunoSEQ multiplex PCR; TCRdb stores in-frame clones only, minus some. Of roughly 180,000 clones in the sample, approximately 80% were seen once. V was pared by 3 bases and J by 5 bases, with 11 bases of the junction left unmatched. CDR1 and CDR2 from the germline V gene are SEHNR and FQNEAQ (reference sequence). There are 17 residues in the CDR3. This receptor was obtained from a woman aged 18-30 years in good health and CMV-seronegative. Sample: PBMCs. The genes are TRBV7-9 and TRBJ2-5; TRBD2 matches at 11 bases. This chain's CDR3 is CASSFPVTSGMGETQYF. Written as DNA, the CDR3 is TGTGCCAGCAGCTTCCCAGTGACTAGCGGGATGGGGGAGACCCAGTACTTC.